The T cell receptor beta chain under discussion was sequenced for a study of blood T cells in healthy people across ages. V was trimmed by 2 bases and J by 1 base, leaving 12 bases between them. Per germline, CDR1 MNHNS and CDR2 SASEGT. The CDR3 is made up of 15 amino acids. Using a J-beta primer mix together with a sample-barcoded 5' primer, a second PCR was run for about 6 to 11 cycles. TCRdb re-derived calls from the 5' RACE reads in MiXCR, one entry per CDR3 protein. This sample has about 1,800,000 distinct CDR3 sequences, with 28% found just once. General observations from the study: Those diversity estimates obtained from one million T cells were thought to be underestimates.

About this clonotype itself: Its cognate antigen is unknown.

Sequencing used blood. This clonotype originated in a woman aged 25 to 39 in good health. The V gene is TRBV6-1, the J gene TRBJ2-7; D gene unclear. CDR3 sequence: CASSEWQTVSYEQYF. Here the CDR3 DNA reads TGTGCCAGCAGTGAATGGCAGACGGTATCCTACGAGCAGTACTTC.